This T cell receptor beta chain was obtained from a study of T cell changes during pregnancy in multiple sclerosis. CDR3 length equals 11 residues. The V gene lost 1 base and the J gene lost 8 bases, with 5 bases spanning the gap. The germline gives CDR1 LGHNA, CDR2 YSLEER. TCRdb keeps only in-frame clones here, not all; method: immunoSEQ multiplex PCR. The sample contains roughly 110,000 clones, 91% of which appear only once. This clone was found a few times. The sequence came from a female donor with multiple sclerosis, enrolled in a pregnancy study. The rearrangement uses TRBV4-3 and TRBJ1-1; D is undetermined. This material consisted of peripheral blood, taken before pregnancy. Here the CDR3 DNA reads TGCGCCAGCAGCCAAGCTTCGGAAGCTTTCTTT. It encodes CASSQASEAFF.